The clone carrying this T cell receptor beta chain has more than one count but fewer than ten. Its antigen is still unknown. These data belong to a study of cytomegalovirus exposure and HLA in healthy donors. General study findings and limits: Later work found that TCR association rates differed between HLA loci; DRB1 had the most and HLA-C the fewest. Fewer N-insertions (relative to the approximately 670-donor mean) were reportedly seen in an Asian-associated ancestry cluster in a later analysis.

V shed 3 bases, J shed 4 bases, and the junction held 4 bases outside the gene matches. In germline, CDR1 is LNHNV, CDR2 YYDKDF (reference sequence). This CDR3 region has 15 residues. The PCR made use of 60 Vbeta and 13 Jbeta primers. As handled by the study authors: In a later analysis, 75 million to 85 million unique TCR beta chains included roughly 11 million shared by two or more donors. This table comes from immunoSEQ multiplex PCR, and its TCRdb copy is limited to in-frame clones, with some not included. V, J and clone size were drawn from that table, and D and trimming were deduced from the DNA. The sample has under 150,000 clones, 8.5% to 10% seen once.

The chain carries TRBV15 and TRBJ1-5, with 9 bases fitting TRBD1. The TCR was taken from a man younger than 45 in good health and CMV-seronegative. Input material: PBMCs. The CDR3 sequence: CATSRGGQGNQPQHF. DNA for the CDR3: TGTGCCACCAGCAGGGGTGGACAGGGGAATCAGCCCCAGCATTTT.